This is a list of T cell receptor beta chains from one sample in a study of blood T cells in healthy people across ages. TCRdb re-analysed the 5' RACE reads in MiXCR, keeping a single row per CDR3 protein. The sample includes under 800,000 distinct CDR3 sequences, 43% of them seen just once. Sequenced: blood. The receptors shown here come from a woman aged 55-69 years in good health. The CDR3 runs from the conserved cysteine through the conserved F or W. A D gene is named only where the DNA matches it firmly. Where a row states a size, it is once, few, many or the class of an expanded clone; other rows omit it.

J gene: TRBJ2-5
D gene: TRBD2
V gene: TRBV7-2
clone size: many
CDR3 protein: CASSFLAGTQETQYF
CDR3 DNA: TGTGCCAGCAGTTTCCTAGCGGGAACCCAAGAGACCCAGTACTTC

J gene: TRBJ1-1
D gene: TRBD1
V gene: TRBV10-3
clone size: few
CDR3 protein: CASTDRVDTEAFF
CDR3 DNA: TGTGCCTCAACAGACAGGGTAGACACTGAAGCTTTCTTT

J gene: TRBJ1-2
D gene: NA
V gene: TRBV20-1
clone size: NA
CDR3 protein: CSAQTGYYGYTF
CDR3 DNA: TGCAGTGCACAGACGGGGTACTATGGCTACACCTTC

J gene: TRBJ1-1
D gene: NA
V gene: TRBV4-3
clone size: NA
CDR3 protein: CASSRMTEPTEAFF
CDR3 DNA: TGCGCCAGCAGCCGAATGACAGAGCCCACTGAAGCTTTCTTT

J gene: TRBJ2-1
D gene: NA
V gene: TRBV29-1
clone size: NA
CDR3 protein: CSVTGTAYNEQFF
CDR3 DNA: TGCAGCGTTACCGGGACGGCTTACAATGAGCAGTTCTTC

J gene: TRBJ1-5
D gene: TRBD1
V gene: TRBV12-5
clone size: NA
CDR3 protein: CASGTMTGGNQPQHF
CDR3 DNA: TGTGCTAGTGGTACAATGACAGGGGGCAATCAGCCCCAGCATTTT

J gene: TRBJ2-6
D gene: TRBD1
V gene: TRBV5-5
clone size: NA
CDR3 protein: CASSLVGTAYTGANVLTF
CDR3 DNA: TGTGCCAGCAGCTTGGTAGGGACAGCCTATACAGGGGCCAACGTCCTGACTTTC

J gene: TRBJ2-3
D gene: NA
V gene: TRBV30
clone size: NA
CDR3 protein: CAWSVYRSTDTQYF
CDR3 DNA: TGTGCCTGGAGTGTATATAGATCTACGGATACGCAGTATTTT

J gene: TRBJ2-7
D gene: NA
V gene: TRBV12-3/TRBV12-4
clone size: NA
CDR3 protein: CASSFVGWGSYEQYF
CDR3 DNA: TGTGCCAGCAGTTTTGTCGGGTGGGGCTCCTACGAGCAGTACTTC

J gene: TRBJ1-1
D gene: TRBD1
V gene: TRBV4-2
clone size: NA
CDR3 protein: CASSQAQGARGTEAFF
CDR3 DNA: TGTGCCAGCAGCCAAGCACAGGGGGCGCGGGGCACTGAAGCTTTCTTT

J gene: TRBJ1-6
D gene: NA
V gene: TRBV9
clone size: NA
CDR3 protein: CASSVADSDNSPLHF
CDR3 DNA: TGTGCCAGCAGCGTAGCGGACAGTGATAATTCACCCCTCCACTTT

J gene: TRBJ2-5
D gene: TRBD2
V gene: TRBV12-3/TRBV12-4
clone size: NA
CDR3 protein: CASRSGLAGVRETQYF
CDR3 DNA: TGTGCCAGCAGGTCCGGACTAGCGGGAGTCCGGGAGACCCAGTACTTC

J gene: TRBJ1-2
D gene: NA
V gene: TRBV5-6
clone size: NA
CDR3 protein: CASSLVAEGYTF
CDR3 DNA: TGTGCCAGCAGCTTGGTTGCAGAAGGCTACACCTTC

J gene: TRBJ1-6
D gene: TRBD1
V gene: TRBV10-3
clone size: NA
CDR3 protein: CAISDTDTTGSNSPLHF
CDR3 DNA: TGTGCCATCAGTGATACTGATACGACAGGGAGTAATTCACCTCTCCACTTT

J gene: TRBJ2-7
D gene: NA
V gene: TRBV20-1
clone size: NA
CDR3 protein: CSARLQGIYEQYF
CDR3 DNA: TGCAGTGCTAGACTACAGGGAATCTACGAGCAGTACTTC

J gene: TRBJ2-7
D gene: NA
V gene: TRBV27
clone size: NA
CDR3 protein: CAGSLSYEQYF
CDR3 DNA: TGCGCCGGCAGTTTAAGTTACGAGCAGTACTTC

J gene: TRBJ2-7
D gene: NA
V gene: TRBV2
clone size: few
CDR3 protein: CASSEERSIQSYEQYF
CDR3 DNA: TGTGCCAGCAGTGAAGAGAGGAGTATCCAATCCTACGAGCAGTACTTC

J gene: TRBJ1-4
D gene: TRBD1
V gene: TRBV29-1
clone size: many
CDR3 protein: CSVELTGNEKLFF
CDR3 DNA: TGCAGCGTTGAGCTGACAGGGAACGAAAAACTGTTTTTT

J gene: TRBJ2-1
D gene: NA
V gene: TRBV20-1
clone size: NA
CDR3 protein: CSARDLAHNEQFF
CDR3 DNA: TGCAGTGCTAGAGACCTAGCGCACAATGAGCAGTTCTTC

J gene: TRBJ2-3
D gene: NA
V gene: TRBV9
clone size: NA
CDR3 protein: CASSFRRDTGFTDTQYF
CDR3 DNA: TGTGCCAGCAGCTTCCGTCGGGACACCGGTTTCACAGATACGCAGTATTTT

J gene: TRBJ2-1
D gene: TRBD2
V gene: TRBV30
clone size: NA
CDR3 protein: CAGRRGGQGKQFF
CDR3 DNA: TGTGCCGGACGACGGGGGGGCCAGGGTAAGCAGTTCTTC

J gene: TRBJ2-1
D gene: TRBD2
V gene: TRBV7-9
clone size: NA
CDR3 protein: CASSLGTSGRRSEQFF
CDR3 DNA: TGTGCCAGCAGCTTGGGGACTAGCGGGAGGAGGAGTGAGCAGTTCTTC

J gene: TRBJ1-1
D gene: TRBD1
V gene: TRBV6-2/TRBV6-3
clone size: NA
CDR3 protein: CASAPQGGTEAFF
CDR3 DNA: TGTGCCAGCGCCCCCCAGGGGGGCACTGAAGCTTTCTTT

J gene: TRBJ2-7
D gene: TRBD1
V gene: TRBV4-3
clone size: NA
CDR3 protein: CASSSDRAHEQYF
CDR3 DNA: TGCGCCAGCTCATCGGACAGGGCCCACGAGCAGTACTTC

J gene: TRBJ2-1
D gene: NA
V gene: TRBV7-2
clone size: NA
CDR3 protein: CASSSQTLTENEQFF
CDR3 DNA: TGTGCCAGCAGCTCCCAGACTTTGACCGAGAATGAGCAGTTCTTC

J gene: TRBJ2-1
D gene: NA
V gene: TRBV12-3/TRBV12-4
clone size: many
CDR3 protein: CASSPDYSYNEQFF
CDR3 DNA: TGTGCCAGCAGCCCAGACTACTCCTACAATGAGCAGTTCTTC

J gene: TRBJ2-1
D gene: NA
V gene: TRBV20-1
clone size: NA
CDR3 protein: CSARDVRRLTYNEQFF
CDR3 DNA: TGCAGTGCTAGAGATGTCCGTAGACTAACTTACAATGAGCAGTTCTTC

J gene: TRBJ1-5
D gene: TRBD1
V gene: TRBV28
clone size: once
CDR3 protein: CASTASKGQGSHQPQHF
CDR3 DNA: TGTGCCAGCACCGCTAGCAAGGGACAGGGATCCCATCAGCCCCAGCATTTT

J gene: TRBJ1-4
D gene: NA
V gene: TRBV7-9
clone size: NA
CDR3 protein: CASREGSTNEKLFF
CDR3 DNA: TGTGCCAGCCGAGAGGGATCGACTAATGAAAAACTGTTTTTT

J gene: TRBJ2-1
D gene: TRBD2
V gene: TRBV6-2/TRBV6-3
clone size: few
CDR3 protein: CASITRAGGLGNEQFF
CDR3 DNA: TGTGCCAGCATCACAAGAGCGGGAGGGCTTGGGAATGAGCAGTTCTTC

J gene: TRBJ2-7
D gene: NA
V gene: TRBV11-3
clone size: NA
CDR3 protein: CASSLGVYSYNEQYF
CDR3 DNA: TGTGCCAGCAGCTTAGGAGTATACTCCTACAATGAGCAGTACTTC

J gene: TRBJ2-5
D gene: TRBD1
V gene: TRBV27
clone size: NA
CDR3 protein: CASSSGTGPGEQYF
CDR3 DNA: TGTGCCAGCAGTTCCGGGACAGGCCCGGGGGAGCAGTACTTC

J gene: TRBJ1-5
D gene: NA
V gene: TRBV7-2
clone size: few
CDR3 protein: CASSLDQGEWSRGNQPQHF
CDR3 DNA: TGTGCCAGCAGCTTAGACCAGGGTGAATGGTCACGCGGCAATCAGCCCCAGCATTTT

J gene: TRBJ2-5
D gene: NA
V gene: TRBV14
clone size: few
CDR3 protein: CASSRPLGRQETQYF
CDR3 DNA: TGTGCCAGCAGCCGACCGTTGGGGCGACAAGAGACCCAGTACTTC

J gene: TRBJ2-1
D gene: TRBD2
V gene: TRBV7-2
clone size: few
CDR3 protein: CASSHSGGNREQFF
CDR3 DNA: TGTGCCAGCAGTCACAGCGGGGGCAATCGGGAGCAGTTCTTC

J gene: TRBJ1-2
D gene: NA
V gene: TRBV30
clone size: NA
CDR3 protein: CAWSVAGACTF
CDR3 DNA: TGTGCCTGGAGTGTAGCTGGGGCGTGCACCTTC

J gene: TRBJ2-7
D gene: TRBD2
V gene: TRBV6-2/TRBV6-3
clone size: few
CDR3 protein: CASRGGLAGVYEQYF
CDR3 DNA: TGTGCCAGCAGAGGAGGACTAGCGGGAGTCTACGAGCAGTACTTC

J gene: TRBJ2-1
D gene: NA
V gene: TRBV20-1
clone size: NA
CDR3 protein: CSARPMARGRNEQFF
CDR3 DNA: TGCAGTGCTAGACCCATGGCCCGGGGACGCAATGAGCAGTTCTTC

J gene: TRBJ2-4
D gene: NA
V gene: TRBV4-1
clone size: few
CDR3 protein: CASSLQTRENIQYF
CDR3 DNA: TGCGCCAGCAGCCTTCAGACCAGGGAAAACATTCAGTACTTC

J gene: TRBJ2-2
D gene: NA
V gene: TRBV3-1
clone size: NA
CDR3 protein: CASSQHDRNTGELFF
CDR3 DNA: TGTGCCAGCAGCCAACATGACCGGAACACCGGGGAGCTGTTTTTT

J gene: TRBJ1-1
D gene: TRBD1
V gene: TRBV20-1
clone size: NA
CDR3 protein: CSARDWGTANTEAFF
CDR3 DNA: TGCAGTGCTAGAGATTGGGGGACAGCGAACACTGAAGCTTTCTTT

J gene: TRBJ1-4
D gene: NA
V gene: TRBV6-5
clone size: NA
CDR3 protein: CASSCSKQAGINEKLFF
CDR3 DNA: TGTGCCAGCAGTTGCTCGAAGCAGGCGGGAATTAATGAAAAACTGTTTTTT

J gene: TRBJ2-3
D gene: NA
V gene: TRBV28
clone size: NA
CDR3 protein: CASSSVVYTQYF
CDR3 DNA: TGTGCCAGCAGCTCCGTGGTGTATACGCAGTATTTT

J gene: TRBJ1-6
D gene: TRBD1
V gene: TRBV20-1
clone size: NA
CDR3 protein: CSALYTITGDTSPLHF
CDR3 DNA: TGCAGTGCTCTCTATACGATTACAGGGGATACCTCACCCCTCCACTTT

J gene: TRBJ2-7
D gene: NA
V gene: TRBV7-2
clone size: NA
CDR3 protein: CASSPSTRNHEQYF
CDR3 DNA: TGTGCCAGCAGCCCCTCGACTAGGAACCACGAGCAGTACTTC

J gene: TRBJ2-4
D gene: NA
V gene: TRBV2
clone size: few
CDR3 protein: CASSSLTSRNIQYF
CDR3 DNA: TGTGCCAGCAGTTCCCTGACTAGTCGAAACATTCAGTACTTC

J gene: TRBJ2-1
D gene: NA
V gene: TRBV5-1
clone size: many
CDR3 protein: CASSPQVASNEQFF
CDR3 DNA: TGCGCCAGCAGCCCCCAGGTGGCTAGCAATGAGCAGTTCTTC

J gene: TRBJ2-7
D gene: NA
V gene: TRBV5-1
clone size: few
CDR3 protein: CASSWSSGLTYEQYF
CDR3 DNA: TGCGCCAGCAGCTGGTCGTCGGGGTTGACCTACGAGCAGTACTTC

J gene: TRBJ1-1
D gene: TRBD1
V gene: TRBV20-1
clone size: few
CDR3 protein: CSARDLKGTGAFF
CDR3 DNA: TGCAGTGCTAGAGATCTTAAGGGGACAGGAGCTTTCTTT

J gene: TRBJ2-1
D gene: NA
V gene: TRBV12-3/TRBV12-4
clone size: few
CDR3 protein: CASSPRASPTYNEQFF
CDR3 DNA: TGTGCCAGCAGTCCCAGAGCGAGCCCGACCTACAATGAGCAGTTCTTC

J gene: TRBJ2-5
D gene: NA
V gene: TRBV20-1
clone size: few
CDR3 protein: CSPRGRETQYF
CDR3 DNA: TGCAGTCCGCGGGGCCGAGAGACCCAGTACTTC

J gene: TRBJ2-5
D gene: NA
V gene: TRBV20-1
clone size: NA
CDR3 protein: CSARGWGWETQYF
CDR3 DNA: TGCAGTGCTAGAGGTTGGGGGTGGGAGACCCAGTACTTC

J gene: TRBJ2-5
D gene: NA
V gene: TRBV12-3/TRBV12-4
clone size: NA
CDR3 protein: CASSLRGNSDNEQYF
CDR3 DNA: TGTGCCAGCAGTTTGAGGGGAAACTCCGACAATGAGCAGTACTTC

J gene: TRBJ2-1
D gene: TRBD2
V gene: TRBV7-6
clone size: NA
CDR3 protein: CASSYGLAGVETQFF
CDR3 DNA: TGTGCCAGCAGCTACGGACTAGCTGGGGTAGAGACCCAGTTCTTC

J gene: TRBJ2-7
D gene: NA
V gene: TRBV14
clone size: NA
CDR3 protein: CASRPDGTYEQYF
CDR3 DNA: TGTGCCAGCAGACCAGACGGGACCTACGAGCAGTACTTC

J gene: TRBJ2-4
D gene: NA
V gene: TRBV7-2
clone size: many
CDR3 protein: CASSPEGRAAKNIQYF
CDR3 DNA: TGTGCCAGCAGCCCCGAGGGTCGTGCAGCCAAAAACATTCAGTACTTC

J gene: TRBJ1-2
D gene: NA
V gene: TRBV12-3/TRBV12-4
clone size: few
CDR3 protein: CASTFSIKSYGYTF
CDR3 DNA: TGTGCCAGCACCTTTTCGATAAAGTCCTATGGCTACACCTTC